What follows are 11 T cell receptor beta chains derived from one specimen sequenced in a study of T cell responses to AZD1222 COVID-19 vaccine (dated by TCRdb to the early 2020s). Per the publication, the time point label means: about 28 days (+/-7) after the second vaccine dose. The library relied on the immunoSEQ multiplex PCR assay. As stored in TCRdb, this immuneACCESS dataset retains in-frame rearrangements with V and J assigned. A fraction of the clones does not appear; measured against another copy, unresolved V genes explain less than half of the discrepancy, and the remainder lacks a known reason. The sample records fewer than 200,000 clones, approximately 90% of which are singletons. 25% to 30% of the sample comes from the top ten. The source material was peripheral blood, sampled 28 days after the second AZD1222 dose. Receptors were obtained from an adult who received the AZD1222 COVID-19 vaccine.

J is TRBJ1-2 and V is TRBV12-3 or TRBV12-4; D gene uncertain. The CDR3 length is 13 residues. V lost 7 bases and J 1 base, leaving 10 bases between the germline ends. The CDR3: CASNVMSNYGYTF. The DNA of the CDR3 is TGTGCCAGCAACGTGATGAGTAACTATGGCTACACCTTC.

This chain uses TRBV9 with TRBJ2-3; 11 positions match TRBD2. J gave up 2 bases and V 3 bases, and 5 bases lay outside the gene matches. The CDR3 has 16 residues. Per germline, CDR1 SGDLS and CDR2 YYNGEE. The CDR3 DNA sequence: TGTGCCAGCAGCGAGGGACTAGCGGAGGACACAGATACGCAGTATTTT. Translating it yields CASSEGLAEDTDTQYF.

This clone came up once. The V gene is TRBV13, the J gene TRBJ2-1; 8 nucleotides match TRBD1. The CDR3 sequence is 13 residues long. In germline, CDR1 is PRHDT, CDR2 FYEKMQ (reference sequence). J gave up 9 bases and V 5 bases, and 6 bases lay outside the gene matches. CDR3 coding DNA: TGTGCCAGCAGCCCCAGGGGGCGGGGTGAGCAGTTCTTC. It specifies CASSPRGRGEQFF.

Details on this clone: This sample includes further DNA sequences coding for the same CDR3. The chain combines TRBV7-2 with TRBJ2-1; TRBD2 matches 9 bases. With 4 bases clipped from V and 2 bases from J, the junction kept 3 bases outside the gene matches. The germline CDR1 and CDR2 sequences are SGHTA and FQGNSA. CDR3 size: 15 residues. The DNA for the CDR3 is TGTGCCAGCAGCTCGACTAGCGGCACCTACAATGAGCAGTTCTTC. Its translation is CASSSTSGTYNEQFF. The variable domain in full, with the rest retrieved from reference TRBV7-2 and TRBJ2-1, is GAGVSQSPSNKVTEKGKDVELRCDPISGHTALYWYRQSLGQGLEFLIYFQGNSAPDKSGLPSDRFSAERTGGSVSTLTIQRTQQEDSAVYLCASSSTSGTYNEQFFGPGTRLTVL.

The gene calls are TRBV5-1 and TRBJ1-1, with D unclear. The CDR3 sequence is 15 residues long. Trimming took 0 bases from V and 1 from J, leaving 10 bases between them. Germline V gene data show CDR1 as SGHRS and CDR2 as YFSETQ. The CDR3 region has the DNA TGCGCCAGCAGCTTGGATGTACAGCCGAACACTGAAGCTTTCTTT. This gives the protein CASSLDVQPNTEAFF.

The V gene is TRBV19, the J gene TRBJ2-7, with TRBD1 matching 9 bases. In germline, CDR1 is LNHDA, CDR2 SQIVND (reference sequence). The CDR3 extends over 14 amino acids. Trimming removed 7 bases from V and 5 bases from J; junction bases left unmatched: 9. CDR3 coding DNA: TGTGCCAGTAATCCCGGGACAGGGCTAGACGAGCAGTACTTC. Translation: CASNPGTGLDEQYF.

The CDR3 sequence: CASIPGTGDYNEQFF. In nucleotides, the CDR3 is TGTGCCAGCATCCCCGGGACAGGGGACTACAATGAGCAGTTCTTC. This chain joins TRBV28 and TRBJ2-1, with 10 bases matching TRBD1. CDR1 is MDHEN, CDR2 SYDVKM, per germline. The CDR3 runs to 15 residues. J lost 3 bases, V lost 7 bases, and 6 bases had no gene match.

This clone was recorded only once. The chain employs TRBV11-3 and TRBJ2-1; 9 bases fit TRBD2. This CDR3 has 17 residues. J gave up 5 bases and V 4 bases, and 12 bases lay outside the gene matches. Per germline, CDR1 SGHNT and CDR2 YENEEA. The CDR3 nucleotides read TGTGCCAGCAGCTCCGCTATGACTAGCGGTTCCCACAATGAGCAGTTCTTC. Protein product: CASSSAMTSGSHNEQFF.

V is TRBV7-2 and J is TRBJ1-2; weak D call: TRBD1 (5 bases). CDR3 length equals 14 residues. V was clipped by 1 base and J by 3 bases, with 9 bases between them. CDR1 is SGHTA, CDR2 FQGNSA, per germline. The CDR3 sequence: CASSLVREHYGYTF. DNA for the CDR3: TGTGCCAGCAGCTTAGTCAGGGAACACTATGGCTACACCTTC.

This chain connects TRBV3-1 (or the pseudogene TRBV3-2) to TRBJ2-7, with D perhaps matching TRBD1 (6 bases). CDR1 and CDR2 from the germline V gene are LGHDT and YNNKEL (reference sequence). V was clipped by 3 bases and J by 4 bases, with 13 bases between them. The CDR3 has 14 residues. The CDR3 loop is CASSQRQGRYEQYF. CDR3 bases: TGTGCCAGCAGCCAGCGGCAGGGGCGGTACGAGCAGTACTTC.

The CDR3 region has the DNA TGTGCCAGCAGCTACCAATTGGCAGGGGAAGCTTTCTTT. It encodes CASSYQLAGEAFF. The chain carries TRBV5-4 and TRBJ1-1; weak D call: TRBD1 (5 bases). V lost 3 bases and J 8 bases, leaving 14 bases between the germline ends. The CDR3 sequence is 13 residues long. The germline V gene has CDR1 SGHNT and CDR2 YYREEE (reference sequence).